The rows below give T cell receptor beta chains drawn from one sample of a study of cytomegalovirus exposure and HLA in healthy donors. Libraries were prepared by immunoSEQ multiplex PCR; TCRdb keeps only in-frame clonotypes and omits some of them. The data show some 80,000 clones, with 10% seen just once and around 24% held by the top ten. The source material was PBMCs. Source of these receptors: a man in his sixties in good health and CMV-seropositive. Each CDR3 is given with its conserved first and last residue. A D gene is named only where the DNA matches it firmly. Only some rows state a clone size, as once, few, many or a class for expanded clones.

-	TRBV5-6	-	TRBJ2-3	TGTGCCAGCAGCTTCTGGAAACGCGGGACTACAGATACGCAGTATTTT	CASSFWKRGTTDTQYF
-	TRBV29-1	-	TRBJ2-2	TGCAGCGTGCTACAGGCCCCGAACACCGGGGAGCTGTTTTTT	CSVLQAPNTGELFF
-	TRBV5-4	-	TRBJ1-1	TGTGCCAGCAGAGCGGACAGTGAGGTGAACACTGAAGCTTTCTTT	CASRADSEVNTEAFF
TRBD1	TRBV7-3	-	TRBJ1-1	TGTGCCAGCAGCTTAGAGGGCGGGCAGGGGGACACTGAAGCTTTCTTT	CASSLEGGQGDTEAFF
TRBD2	TRBV30	-	TRBJ2-3	TGTGCCTGGCGAGCGGGACTTTCCACAGATACGCAGTATTTT	CAWRAGLSTDTQYF
TRBD2	TRBV29-1	-	TRBJ2-1	TGCAGCGTTGAAGGGACTAGCGGGAGGGTTAGGGAGCAGTTCTTC	CSVEGTSGRVREQFF
TRBD2	TRBV7-6	few	TRBJ2-3	TGTGCCAGCAGCTTAGGGACTAGCGGGGCTACTAGCACAGATACGCAGTATTTT	CASSLGTSGATSTDTQYF
-	TRBV28	few	TRBJ2-7	TGTGCCAGCAGTACCCCGGACAGATCCTACGAGCAGTACTTC	CASSTPDRSYEQYF
-	TRBV11-1	-	TRBJ1-3	TGTGCCAGCAGCTCAAGGGGACTGTTCTCTGGAAACACCATATATTTT	CASSSRGLFSGNTIYF
-	TRBV18	-	TRBJ2-5	TGTGCCAGCTCACCTACTAGGGAAGAGACCCAGTACTTC	CASSPTREETQYF
TRBD1	TRBV2	-	TRBJ2-5	TGTGCCAGCAGCGTACAGGGGGCTGGCGAGACCCAGTACTTC	CASSVQGAGETQYF
-	TRBV5-1	-	TRBJ1-1	TGCGCCTGCCGCCTACAGGGGAACACTGAAGCTTTCTTT	CACRLQGNTEAFF
TRBD2	TRBV19	-	TRBJ2-1	TGTGCCAGTAGTATAGTAGCGGGAGGGGGCAATGAGCAGTTCTTC	CASSIVAGGGNEQFF
-	TRBV14	few	TRBJ1-5	TGTGCCAGCAGCCAAACAGGGAATCAGCCCCAGCATTTT	CASSQTGNQPQHF
TRBD1	TRBV5-1	few	TRBJ2-5	TGCGCCAGCAGCTTACAGGGGACAGAGACCCAGTACTTC	CASSLQGTETQYF
-	TRBV11-2	-	TRBJ2-1	TGTGCCAGCAGCCCCCCCGGGACCTACAATGAGCAGTTCTTC	CASSPPGTYNEQFF
TRBD2	TRBV7-2	-	TRBJ2-1	TGTGCCAGCAGCCGAAGGGGACTAGCGGACTCCTACAATGAGCAGTTCTTC	CASSRRGLADSYNEQFF
TRBD2	TRBV7-3	few	TRBJ2-6	TGTGCCAGCAGCTTAATGGGTAGCGGGGTATCCGGGGCCAACGTCCTGACTTTC	CASSLMGSGVSGANVLTF
-	TRBV19	few	TRBJ1-1	TGTGCCAGTAGAAGGGGACTGACGAACACTGAAGCTTTCTTT	CASRRGLTNTEAFF
-	TRBV4-1	-	TRBJ1-3	TGCGCCAGCAGCCGGGAGAGCTCTGGAAACACCATATATTTT	CASSRESSGNTIYF
-	TRBV10-3	-	TRBJ2-1	TGTGCCTTCATGGCGGGCCAGAGCCCAGCGGGTGAGCAGTTCTTC	CAFMAGQSPAGEQFF
-	TRBV2	-	TRBJ2-4	TGTGCCAGCAGTGCAACAGGAGCCCCCGGTGGAAACATTCAGTACTTC	CASSATGAPGGNIQYF
TRBD1	TRBV28	-	TRBJ1-6	TGTGCCAGCAGTTTCGGAACAGGGGGGGATTCACCCCTCCACTTT	CASSFGTGGDSPLHF
-	TRBV7-2	-	TRBJ1-2	TGTGCCAGCAGCTCGGGGGGTTTGGCTAACTATGGCTACACCTTC	CASSSGGLANYGYTF
-	TRBV6-6	-	TRBJ2-7	TGTGCCAGCAGTAGGGGCCACGATGCCGCCGAGCAGTACTTC	CASSRGHDAAEQYF
-	TRBV6-4	few	TRBJ1-1	TGTGCCAGCAGTGAATCAGGGAATTCCGTCGAAGCTTTCTTT	CASSESGNSVEAFF
-	TRBV28	-	TRBJ1-4	TGTGCCAGCAGCCCCTTGACAGATGAAAAACTGTTTTTT	CASSPLTDEKLFF
TRBD1	TRBV5-6	-	TRBJ2-7	TGTGCCAGCAGTGACAGGGGACTCGCGGACTACGAGCAGTACTTC	CASSDRGLADYEQYF
-	TRBV30	few	TRBJ2-3	TGTGCCTGGAGTAGAAGGCGGGGAGACACAGATACGCAGTATTTT	CAWSRRRGDTDTQYF
TRBD2	TRBV7-6	-	TRBJ2-5	TGTGCCAGCAGCTCCACCCTAAGACTAGCGGAGGAAGAGACCCAGTACTTC	CASSSTLRLAEEETQYF
TRBD1	TRBV30	few	TRBJ1-5	TGTGCCTGGACCTTGGGACAGGGGAGGCAGCCCCAGCATTTT	CAWTLGQGRQPQHF